The clone carrying this T cell receptor beta chain was recorded at least ten times. Its antigen is not known. V gave up 5 bases and J gave up 5 bases, with 9 bases separating them. CDR1 and CDR2 (germline): ENHRY, SYGVKD. The CDR3 sequence is 12 residues long. 5'RACE template switching produced TCR cDNA carrying a universal primer site and UMIs. TCRdb ran MiXCR on the 5' RACE reads and lists one entry per CDR3 protein. The table records around 330,000 distinct CDR3 sequences, roughly 3.5% of them present only once. These data originate in a study of T cells after yellow fever vaccination. Regarding the study as a whole: FACS-sorted repertoires could contain abundant clonotypes contaminating from the bulk population.

This receptor was obtained from a man aged 18 to 35 who received the YFV17D yellow fever vaccine. The source was PBMCs, collected on the day of the yellow fever booster vaccination. V gene TRBV10-3 combines with J gene TRBJ2-5; D remains ambiguous. The CDR3 here is CAISSSRETQYF. CDR3 nucleotides: TGTGCCATCAGTAGCAGTCGCGAGACCCAGTACTTC.